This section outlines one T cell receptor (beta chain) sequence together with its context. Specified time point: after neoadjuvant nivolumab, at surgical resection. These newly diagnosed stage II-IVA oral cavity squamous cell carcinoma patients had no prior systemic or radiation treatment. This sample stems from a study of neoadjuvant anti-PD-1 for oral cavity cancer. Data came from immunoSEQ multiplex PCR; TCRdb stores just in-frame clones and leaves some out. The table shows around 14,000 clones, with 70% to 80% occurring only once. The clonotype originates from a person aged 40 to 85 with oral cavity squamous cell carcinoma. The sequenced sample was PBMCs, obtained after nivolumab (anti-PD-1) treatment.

The CDR3 region has the DNA TGTGCCAGCAGGAGGACTAGCGGGAGACGGGCGGACACAGATACGCAGTATTTT. This sequence encodes CASRRTSGRRADTDTQYF. The V gene is TRBV28, the J gene TRBJ2-3, with TRBD2 matching over 13 bases. The germline CDR1 and CDR2 sequences are MDHEN and SYDVKM. The CDR3 covers 18 residues. Trimming cost V 6 bases and J 2 bases; bases outside gene matches: 11.